What follows are 32 T cell receptor beta chains derived from one specimen sequenced in a study of OX40 agonist ivuxolimab in advanced cancers. Clones were read by immunoSEQ multiplex PCR, and TCRdb kept only the in-frame ones, dropping some. In the table there are roughly 100,000 clones, around 85% of which are singletons. This specimen was CD4+ or CD8+ T cells sorted from blood, taken in a trial of the OX40 agonist ivuxolimab. Receptor source: an adult with an advanced solid tumor such as melanoma, head and neck, liver or kidney cancer.

V and J are TRBV7-2 and TRBJ1-2, with D maybe TRBD1 (6 bases). The V end was cut by 1 base, the J end by 2 bases, with 20 bases between. The CDR3 totals 18 residues. Looked up from germline, CDR1 is SGHTA and CDR2 is FQGNSA. CDR3 region: CASSLVVPGHGRNYGYTF. The CDR3 DNA reads as TGTGCCAGCAGCTTAGTGGTTCCGGGACACGGCAGAAACTATGGCTACACCTTC.

This chain uses TRBV7-9 with TRBJ1-1; D is perhaps TRBD1 (6 bases). The CDR3 has 14 amino acids. In germline, CDR1 is SEHNR, CDR2 FQNEAQ (reference sequence). V shed 1 base and J shed 4 bases, with 10 bases lying between them. The CDR3 protein is CASSLVVGGTEAFF. CDR3 coding DNA: TGTGCCAGCAGCTTAGTGGTAGGGGGCACTGAAGCTTTCTTT. The full variable domain, completed using reference TRBV7-9 and TRBJ1-1, is DTGVSQNPRHKITKRGQNVTFRCDPISEHNRLYWYRQTLGQGPEFLTYFQNEAQLEKSRLLSDRFSAERPKGSFSTLEIQRTEQGDSAMYLCASSLVVGGTEAFFGQGTRLTVV.

The sample holds a few counts of this clone. This CDR3 is CASSPAGQGMDTIYF. In DNA form, the CDR3 reads TGTGCCAGCTCACCAGCGGGACAGGGTATGGACACCATATATTTT. This chain joins TRBV18 and TRBJ1-3; 9 positions match TRBD1. The ends lost 2 bases at V and 8 bases at J; junction bases unmatched: 7. There are 15 residues in the CDR3. The germline V gene encodes CDR1 KGHSH and CDR2 LQKENI.

This chain uses TRBV4-2 with TRBJ1-1; no reliable D call. V was clipped by 4 bases and J by 6 bases, with 6 bases between them. The CDR3 has 11 residues. Germline V CDR1 and CDR2: LGHNA, YNFKEQ. Written as DNA, the CDR3 is TGTGCCAGCAGCCCCGGCTCTGAAGCTTTCTTT. This sequence encodes CASSPGSEAFF.

The chain uses TRBV6-1 and TRBJ1-5; 7 nucleotides match TRBD1. There are 13 residues in the CDR3. The V gene's germline CDR1 is MNHNS and CDR2 SASEGT. Trimming cost V 6 bases and J 5 bases; bases outside gene matches: 4. The DNA for the CDR3 is TGTGCCAGCAGCAAGGGGACAGATCAGCCCCAGCATTTT. Its translation is CASSKGTDQPQHF.

V is TRBV29-1 and J is TRBJ1-1; no clear D. The germline CDR1 and CDR2 sequences are SQVTM and ANQGSEA. CDR3 length: 12 amino acids. The ends were cut back, 4 bases at V and 0 bases at J, with 6 bases in the middle. The CDR3 here is CSVAGLNTEAFF. The CDR3 DNA follows: TGCAGCGTTGCAGGCCTGAACACTGAAGCTTTCTTT.

V gene TRBV18 combines with J gene TRBJ1-4; D is undetermined. The CDR3 is 16 residues long. Germline V gene data show CDR1 as KGHSH and CDR2 as LQKENI. V dropped 1 base and J dropped 3 bases, with 12 bases sitting between them. CDR3: CASSPRIPAANEKLFF. For the CDR3, the DNA is TGTGCCAGCTCACCACGGATACCGGCGGCTAATGAAAAACTGTTTTTT.

The chain uses TRBV6-5 and TRBJ2-7, with TRBD2 matching over 8 bases. Germline values: CDR1 MNHEY, CDR2 SVGAGI. The CDR3 has 13 residues. V lost 4 bases, J lost 6 bases, and 5 bases stayed unmatched. The CDR3 sequence is CASSSGTSREQYF. CDR3 sequence (DNA): TGTGCCAGCAGTTCCGGGACTAGTCGCGAGCAGTACTTC.

The CDR3 here is CASSLWSLAGTHNEQFF. The CDR3 DNA follows: TGTGCCAGCAGCTTATGGTCCCTAGCGGGAACCCACAATGAGCAGTTCTTC. This chain uses TRBV7-3 with TRBJ2-1; 9 bases agree with TRBD2. J was trimmed by 5 bases and V by 2 bases; bases with no gene match: 10. This CDR3 contains 17 residues. Germline loops: CDR1 SGHTA, CDR2 FQGTGA.

The chain recombines TRBV7-9 with TRBJ2-5; D is perhaps TRBD1 or TRBD2 (5 bases each). CDR1 SEHNR and CDR2 FQNEAQ come from the germline V gene (reference sequence). The V end lost 1 base, the J end lost 1 base, and 7 bases lay between the germline ends. This CDR3 is built from 14 residues. The CDR3 nucleotides read TGTGCCAGCAGCTTAGGTGGGACCCAAGAGACCCAGTACTTC. The encoded protein is CASSLGGTQETQYF.

This rearrangement joins TRBV11-1 to TRBJ1-1; 7 nucleotides line up with TRBD1. The CDR3 length is 17 residues. Germline lookup yields CDR1 SGHAT and CDR2 FQDESV (reference sequence). V lost 4 bases, J lost 1 base, and 12 bases stayed unmatched. The CDR3 bases are TGTGCCAGCAGCTATGCTAGGGGGCGATCCACGAACACTGAAGCTTTCTTT. The encoded protein is CASSYARGRSTNTEAFF. Variable domain in full (rest from reference TRBV11-1 and TRBJ1-1): EAEVAQSPRYKITEKSQAVAFWCDPISGHATLYWYRQILGQGPELLVQFQDESVVDDSQLPKDRFSAERLKGVDSTLKIQPAELGDSAMYLCASSYARGRSTNTEAFFGQGTRLTVV.

The chain is built from TRBV5-4 and TRBJ1-5; D not certain. Per the germline V gene, CDR1 is SGHNT and CDR2 is YYREEE (reference sequence). The CDR3 is 14 amino acids. The germline V and J ends were trimmed by 4 bases and 0 bases, with 8 bases remaining between them. The CDR3 coding sequence is TGTGCCAGCAGCCGCGAAGGTAGCAATCAGCCCCAGCATTTT. Protein sequence: CASSREGSNQPQHF.

The chain couples TRBV19 to TRBJ2-3, with TRBD1 matching over 9 bases. This CDR3 spans 16 amino acids. Germline values: CDR1 LNHDA, CDR2 SQIVND (reference sequence). The trim removed 6 bases at V and 0 bases at J, leaving 7 bases unmatched. The CDR3, as DNA: TGTGCCAGTAGCCGGGAACAGGGGGCGAGCACAGATACGCAGTATTTT. Amino acid sequence: CASSREQGASTDTQYF.

V gene TRBV19 combines with J gene TRBJ1-1; D remains ambiguous. Trimming took 3 bases from V and 0 from J, leaving 11 bases between them. The length of the CDR3 is 15 residues. The germline V gene has CDR1 LNHDA and CDR2 SQIVND (reference sequence). CDR3 bases: TGTGCCAGTAGTATGGCTCTTGGGGTGAACACTGAAGCTTTCTTT. It translates to CASSMALGVNTEAFF.

In its sample, this clone was seen once. The CDR3 DNA is TGCGCCAGCAGCTTAAAGAGGAGCGGGTCTATCACCGGGGAGCTGTTTTTT. It yields the protein CASSLKRSGSITGELFF. The gene calls are TRBV5-1 and TRBJ2-2; tentatively, D is TRBD2 (6 bases). Between the trimmed V and J ends, which lost 2 bases and 4 bases, there was a span of 18 bases. The CDR3 is made up of 17 amino acids. Germline lookup yields CDR1 SGHRS and CDR2 YFSETQ.

The chain has TRBV5-4 and TRBJ2-1; 7 positions match TRBD2. The CDR3 length is 16 residues. The germline V gene has CDR1 SGHNT and CDR2 YYREEE (reference sequence). The ends lost 4 bases at V and 12 bases at J; junction bases unmatched: 19. The CDR3 sequence is CASSPGGTMIVSGQFF. The CDR3 DNA reads as TGTGCCAGCAGCCCGGGGGGTACAATGATAGTAAGCGGGCAGTTCTTC.

The CDR3 region has the DNA TGTGCCAGCAGTTACTCGCAGCATCTCGCGCTGTTTTTT. It encodes CASSYSQHLALFF. The V call is TRBV6-5, the J call TRBJ2-2; D not resolved. The germline V and J ends were trimmed by 0 bases and 13 bases, with 12 bases remaining between them. CDR1 and CDR2 from the germline V gene are MNHEY and SVGAGI. The CDR3 is made up of 13 amino acids.

The J gene is TRBJ2-7, the V gene TRBV27; D possibly corresponds to TRBD1 (5 bases). The germline V gene encodes CDR1 MNHEY and CDR2 SMNVEV (reference sequence). Trimming cost V 5 bases and J 4 bases, with 18 bases left between them. The CDR3 is 15 residues long. The CDR3 loop is CASSIDMGPGYEQYF. The CDR3 DNA sequence: TGTGCCAGCAGTATCGACATGGGGCCAGGTTACGAGCAGTACTTC.

This clone was observed a few times. The chain carries TRBV18 and TRBJ1-1; TRBD1 might be the D (6 bases). The CDR3 totals 13 residues. V lost 5 bases and J 3 bases, leaving 10 bases between the germline ends. Germline CDR1 reads KGHSH; CDR2 reads LQKENI. The CDR3, as DNA: TGTGCCAGCTCAATAAACAGGGACACTGAAGCTTTCTTT. This gives the protein CASSINRDTEAFF.

V and J are TRBV7-9 and TRBJ1-2, with 7 bases matching TRBD1. The CDR3 extends over 12 amino acids. V lost 6 bases to trimming and J lost 6 bases; unmatched junction nucleotides: 4. CDR1 SEHNR and CDR2 FQNEAQ come from the germline V gene (reference sequence). The chain's CDR3 is CASSYGTDGYTF. The CDR3 nucleotides read TGTGCCAGCAGTTATGGGACAGATGGCTACACCTTC. Full variable domain (remainder filled in from reference TRBV7-9 and TRBJ1-2): DTGVSQNPRHKITKRGQNVTFRCDPISEHNRLYWYRQTLGQGPEFLTYFQNEAQLEKSRLLSDRFSAERPKGSFSTLEIQRTEQGDSAMYLCASSYGTDGYTFGSGTRLTVV.

The table lists this clone with a count of one. The rearrangement links TRBV4-1 to TRBJ2-1; 8 nucleotides line up with TRBD2. The CDR3 sequence is 15 residues long. Germline V lookup: CDR1 MGHRA, CDR2 YSYEKL. J lost 6 bases, V lost 6 bases, and 10 bases had no gene match. The CDR3 spells CASRLAGGLVNEQFF. The CDR3 nucleotides are TGCGCCAGCAGACTCGCGGGGGGTCTGGTCAATGAGCAGTTCTTC.

V usage is TRBV2 and J usage is TRBJ2-1; 7 bases are a match to TRBD2. The germline V gene has CDR1 SNHLY and CDR2 FYNNEI. The CDR3 extends over 18 amino acids. Germline trimming cut 7 bases from V and 8 bases from J; bases unmatched to any gene: 23. The chain's CDR3 is CASKSERYRDYLFDEQFF. The CDR3 DNA is TGTGCCAGCAAGTCAGAAAGATACCGGGACTACCTTTTTGATGAGCAGTTCTTC.

The V call is TRBV7-2, the J call TRBJ2-7; 8 nucleotides agree with TRBD1. The germline V gene encodes CDR1 SGHTA and CDR2 FQGNSA. This CDR3 contains 13 residues. V trimming: 3 bases; J trimming: 3 bases; junction bases outside the gene matches: 1. The DNA of the CDR3 is TGTGCCAGCAGCTTCGGACAGGGCTACGAGCAGTACTTC. Its protein is CASSFGQGYEQYF.

This clone was observed a few times. The V gene is TRBV25-1, the J gene TRBJ1-3, with D possibly matching TRBD1 (5 bases). This CDR3 spans 14 amino acids. The V gene's germline CDR1 is MGHDK and CDR2 SYGVNS. The ends were cut back, 5 bases at V and 1 base at J, with 9 bases in the middle. The CDR3 nucleotides read TGTGCCAGCAGTAGGTGGGGGTCTGGAAACACCATATATTTT. Amino acids: CASSRWGSGNTIYF.

The chain's CDR3 is CASSERATNTEAFF. The CDR3 nucleotides read TGTGCCAGCAGTGAAAGGGCCACGAACACTGAAGCTTTCTTT. The gene calls are TRBV2 and TRBJ1-1; D remains ambiguous. The length of the CDR3 is 14 residues. The V end was cut by 2 bases, the J end by 1 base, with 8 bases between. From germline, CDR1 is SNHLY and CDR2 FYNNEI.

This clone was picked up one time. The chain joins TRBV25-1 to TRBJ2-7; TRBD2 agrees at 9 bases. The CDR3 extends over 15 amino acids. Germline V CDR1 and CDR2: MGHDK, SYGVNS. Trimming removed 7 bases from V and 4 bases from J; junction bases left unmatched: 11. Here the CDR3 DNA reads TGTGCCAGCATGGTTGCGGGAGGGGGAATTTACGAGCAGTACTTC. Amino acid sequence: CASMVAGGGIYEQYF.

The V gene is TRBV11-2, the J gene TRBJ2-7, with 7 bases that match TRBD2. After removal of 6 bases from V and 4 bases from J, the junction contained 12 bases not matched to a gene. Germline values: CDR1 SGHAT, CDR2 FQNNGV. The CDR3 loop spans 15 amino acids. The CDR3 nucleotides are TGTGCCAGCAGACGACTCCCTAACGGGAGGTACGAGCAGTACTTC. It is translated as CASRRLPNGRYEQYF.

V usage is TRBV7-9 and J usage is TRBJ2-1; D unclear. This CDR3 spans 14 amino acids. In germline, CDR1 is SEHNR, CDR2 FQNEAQ (reference sequence). V lost 1 base to trimming and J lost 0 bases, with 4 bases between them. The CDR3 reads CASSLEFSYNEQFF. The DNA for the CDR3 is TGTGCCAGCAGCTTAGAGTTCTCCTACAATGAGCAGTTCTTC. Full variable domain (rest looked up from reference TRBV7-9 and TRBJ2-1): DTGVSQNPRHKITKRGQNVTFRCDPISEHNRLYWYRQTLGQGPEFLTYFQNEAQLEKSRLLSDRFSAERPKGSFSTLEIQRTEQGDSAMYLCASSLEFSYNEQFFGPGTRLTVL.

This clone came up a few times. The V call is TRBV30, the J call TRBJ2-7, with D unresolved. Germline V gene lookup returns CDR1 GTSNPN and CDR2 SVGIG (reference sequence). The CDR3 consists of 12 residues. Deletions cut 0 bases from V and 3 bases from J, with 6 bases between. CDR3 protein: CAWSVGFYEQYF. The CDR3 DNA sequence: TGTGCCTGGAGTGTGGGGTTCTACGAGCAGTACTTC.

This chain links TRBV7-2 with TRBJ2-1; maybe TRBD1 (5 bases). The germline CDR1 and CDR2 sequences are SGHTA and FQGNSA. The CDR3 contains 16 residues. Trimming pared 5 bases from V and 7 bases from J, leaving 21 bases between. In DNA, the CDR3 is TGTGCCAGCAGCGCAAGCCATACCTCAGGGCGGAATGAGCAGTTCTTC. Protein product: CASSASHTSGRNEQFF.

V is TRBV5-1 and J is TRBJ1-4; D possibly corresponds to TRBD1 (5 bases). The germline V gene has CDR1 SGHRS and CDR2 YFSETQ. V was shortened by 4 bases and J by 5 bases, with 15 bases between the two germline ends. This CDR3 contains 15 residues. The CDR3 DNA sequence: TGCGCCAGCAGCAAAACAGGTCTGGGGAATGAAAAACTGTTTTTT. It codes for CASSKTGLGNEKLFF.

This chain connects TRBV19 to TRBJ2-7; 7 nucleotides align to TRBD1. Germline assignment: CDR1 LNHDA and CDR2 SQIVND (reference sequence). V was pared by 5 bases and J by 0 bases, with 4 bases of the junction left unmatched. There are 14 residues in the CDR3. CDR3 protein: CASSLDRDSYEQYF. CDR3 DNA sequence: TGTGCCAGTAGTCTCGACAGGGACTCCTACGAGCAGTACTTC. The whole variable domain, remainder taken from reference TRBV19 and TRBJ2-7, is DGGITQSPKYLFRKEGQNVTLSCEQNLNHDAMYWYRQDPGQGLRLIYYSQIVNDFQKGDIAEGYSVSREKKESFPLTVTSAQKNPTAFYLCASSLDRDSYEQYFGPGTRLTVT.